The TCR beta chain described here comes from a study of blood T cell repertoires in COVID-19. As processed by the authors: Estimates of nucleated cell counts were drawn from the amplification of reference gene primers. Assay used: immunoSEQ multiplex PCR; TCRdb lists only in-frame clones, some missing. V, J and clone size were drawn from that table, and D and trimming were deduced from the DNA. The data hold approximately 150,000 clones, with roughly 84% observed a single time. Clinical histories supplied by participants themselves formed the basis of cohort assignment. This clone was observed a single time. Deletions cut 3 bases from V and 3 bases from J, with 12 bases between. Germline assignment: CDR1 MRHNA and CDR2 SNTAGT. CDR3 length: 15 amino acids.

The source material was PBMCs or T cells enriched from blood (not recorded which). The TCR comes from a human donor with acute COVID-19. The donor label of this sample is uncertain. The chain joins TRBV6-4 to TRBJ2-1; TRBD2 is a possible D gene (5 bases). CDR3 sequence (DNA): TGTGCCAGCAGTGAGTCCACCGGGGACTACAATGAGCAGTTCTTC. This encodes CASSESTGDYNEQFF.